Following are 26 T cell receptor beta chains from one sample sequenced in a study of blood T cells in healthy people across ages (dated by TCRdb to the mid-2010s). The protocol used for the library was 5' RACE. The sequencer listed for this sample is Illumina HiSeq 2500. The second PCR ran for about 7 to 11 cycles and used a J-beta primer mix along with a sample-barcoded 5' primer. In TCRdb, the public reads were trimmed at Q25 with fastp and aligned with MiXCR, with productive beta chains retained. Here each entry gathers all rows of one CDR3 protein and keeps the most common genes and DNA. The sample records 630,000 or so distinct CDR3 sequences, 32% of which are singletons. The top ten constitute 15% of the sample. The sample comprised blood. These receptors were taken from a woman over 75 in good health. Donor details come from another sample of the same person, matched by shared clones.

The CDR3 DNA follows: TGTGCCAGCAGAGAGGGATCCTCTGGAAACACCATATATTTT. This translates into CASREGSSGNTIYF. The chain has TRBV10-3 and TRBJ1-3; D unclear. Trimming pared 10 bases from V and 0 bases from J, leaving 13 bases between. The CDR3 spans 14 residues. Germline assignment: CDR1 ENHRY and CDR2 SYGVKD.

This clonotype was counted at least ten times. The genes are TRBV27 and TRBJ2-7, with D perhaps TRBD2 (5 bases). The CDR3 covers 13 residues. Between the trimmed V and J ends, which lost 1 base and 6 bases, there was a span of 10 bases. CDR1 MNHEY and CDR2 SMNVEV come from the germline V gene (reference sequence). The DNA of the CDR3 is TGTGCCAGCAGTTTATTCGGGGTCCGCGAGCAGTACTTC. This gives the protein CASSLFGVREQYF.

The table lists this clonotype with many counts. This sequence joins TRBV3-1 and TRBJ2-1; TRBD1 might be the D (6 bases). The V gene's germline CDR1 is LGHDT and CDR2 YNNKEL (reference sequence). CDR3 length: 12 amino acids. Trimming took 3 bases from V and 9 from J, leaving 9 bases between them. The CDR3 bases are TGTGCCAGCAGCCAGGGGGCGCGTGAGCAGTTCTTC. The encoded protein is CASSQGAREQFF.

This clonotype was found many times. V gene TRBV5-5 combines with J gene TRBJ2-7; TRBD2 matches at 9 bases. Losses at the gene ends were 6 bases for V and 3 bases for J; bases not matched to a gene: 10. Germline CDR1 reads SGHKS; CDR2 reads YYEKEE (reference sequence). This CDR3 has 15 amino acids. CDR3 loop: CASTSGTSWDYEQYF. The CDR3 DNA follows: TGTGCCAGCACCTCAGGGACTAGCTGGGACTACGAGCAGTACTTC.

There are many counts of this clonotype. The rearrangement uses TRBV29-1 and TRBJ2-7; the D gene is possibly TRBD2 (5 bases). The V end lost 4 bases, the J end lost 4 bases, and 8 bases lay between the germline ends. The CDR3 sequence is 11 residues long. CDR1 and CDR2 from the germline V gene are SQVTM and ANQGSEA. The CDR3 loop is CSVALDYEQYF. The CDR3 region has the DNA TGCAGCGTTGCACTAGATTACGAGCAGTACTTC.

In the case of this clonotype: An end of the junction differs from the germline gene, which may be a read error. The chain joins TRBV2 to TRBJ2-1; no firm D call. The CDR3 spans 14 residues. Germline V CDR1 and CDR2: SNHLY, FYNNEI. CDR3 region: CASSERVTYNEQLF. CDR3 in DNA: TGTGCCAGCAGTGAACGGGTAACCTACAATGAGCAGTTATTC.

This clonotype occurred many times. V gene TRBV29-1 combines with J gene TRBJ1-1; D is undetermined. This CDR3 comprises 9 residues. Per the germline V gene, CDR1 is SQVTM and CDR2 is ANQGSEA. V lost 6 bases, J lost 7 bases, and 6 bases lay in between. The CDR3 DNA reads TGCAGCGTCCAAGGTGAAGCTTTCTTT. Translating gives CSVQGEAFF.

This clonotype was counted at least ten times. The V gene is TRBV27, the J gene TRBJ2-5, with D perhaps given as TRBD1 or TRBD2 (5 bases each). V lost 5 bases and J 5 bases, leaving 21 bases between the germline ends. CDR3 size: 16 residues. CDR1 is MNHEY and CDR2 is SMNVEV in the germline V gene (reference sequence). The CDR3 here is CASSPTRDPGWETQYF. For the CDR3, the DNA is TGTGCCAGCAGTCCAACCAGGGACCCGGGATGGGAGACCCAGTACTTC.

CDR3 residues: CASSLAAAGANVLTF. DNA of the CDR3: TGCGCCAGCAGCTTGGCGGCCGCTGGGGCCAACGTCCTGACTTTC. This rearrangement joins TRBV5-1 to TRBJ2-6; D unresolved. Between the trimmed V and J ends, which lost 0 bases and 2 bases, there was a span of 6 bases. This CDR3 region has 15 residues. Germline-derived CDR1 and CDR2 are SGHRS and YFSETQ.

This clonotype showed up many times. The chain employs TRBV29-1 and TRBJ1-1; D uncertain. The CDR3 contains 12 residues. The germline V gene encodes CDR1 SQVTM and CDR2 ANQGSEA. With 4 bases removed from V and 1 base from J, the gap between germline ends came to 7 bases. The CDR3 protein is CSVVPENTEAFF. Here the CDR3 DNA reads TGCAGCGTTGTCCCAGAGAACACTGAAGCTTTCTTT.

This clonotype was counted at least ten times. The V and J genes are TRBV7-9 and TRBJ2-1; D might be TRBD2 (6 bases). Trimming took off 6 bases at V and 5 bases at J, with 11 bases between the two ends. CDR1 is SEHNR and CDR2 is FQNEAQ in the germline V gene (reference sequence). CDR3 length: 13 residues. In DNA form, the CDR3 reads TGTGCCAGCAGAGCGGGTTACGACAATGAGCAGTTCTTC. Translation: CASRAGYDNEQFF.

The sample holds many counts of this clonotype. This chain joins TRBV18 and TRBJ2-5; D is possibly TRBD1 or TRBD2 (6 bases each). Trimming shortened V by 5 bases and J by 1 base, and 11 bases separated the two germline ends. The CDR3 runs to 14 residues. Looked up from germline, CDR1 is KGHSH and CDR2 is LQKENI. The CDR3 here is CASSGGTSQETQYF. The DNA for the CDR3 is TGTGCCAGCTCAGGAGGGACATCCCAAGAGACCCAGTACTTC.

This clonotype has ten or more counts. The V and J genes are TRBV9 and TRBJ2-3; D is unclear. This CDR3 has 11 amino acids. Germline values: CDR1 SGDLS, CDR2 YYNGEE. V lost 3 bases and J 6 bases, leaving 5 bases between the germline ends. The CDR3 DNA follows: TGTGCCAGCAGCGCCTATGATACGCAGTATTTT. Amino acid sequence: CASSAYDTQYF.

To note about this clonotype: This may arise from a read error, as a much more abundant clone is one base away. Without the conserved terminal phenylalanine or tryptophan, this CDR3 likely stems from a read error. The limits of the CDR3 on the DNA are not certain, so only TCRdb's listed CDR3 is given. This chain connects TRBV20-1 to TRBJ1-2; the table's D gene call, TRBD1, was not cross checked with the DNA. From its first to its last residue, the CDR3 has 11 amino acids. Germline V gene lookup returns CDR1 DFQATT and CDR2 SNEGSKA (reference sequence). The CDR3 here is CSARVPYGYTC.

This clonotype was counted ten times or more. The chain uses TRBV2 and TRBJ2-7; 9 nucleotides agree with TRBD1. J lost 6 bases, V lost 6 bases, and 9 bases had no gene match. This CDR3 contains 14 residues. Looked up from germline, CDR1 is SNHLY and CDR2 is FYNNEI. The CDR3 DNA sequence: TGTGCCAGCAGCGTTAGACAGGGGGGCGCCGAGCAGTACTTC. Its protein product is CASSVRQGGAEQYF.

A word on this clonotype: This is likely an artifact of a read error, given a far larger clone one base away. The rearrangement joins TRBV3-1 to TRBJ1-2; 8 bases agree with TRBD1. The CDR3 runs 13 residues. Germline CDR1 is LGHDT and CDR2 is YNNKEL (reference sequence). Here the CDR3 DNA reads TGTGCCGGCAGCCAAGGACAGGGCTATGGCTACACCTTC. This codes for CAGSQGQGYGYTF.

The chain uses TRBV18 and TRBJ1-1, with 8 bases identical to TRBD1. Germline V gives CDR1 KGHSH, CDR2 LQKENI. J gave up 6 bases and V 4 bases, and 7 bases lay outside the gene matches. The CDR3 consists of 14 residues. Here the CDR3 DNA reads TGTGCCAGCTCACGAGATACAGGGGGGGCTGAAGCTTTCTTT. It translates to CASSRDTGGAEAFF.

The gene calls are TRBV20-1 and TRBJ2-5; the D gene is possibly TRBD1 (6 bases). The CDR3 consists of 11 residues. The germline V gene has CDR1 DFQATT and CDR2 SNEGSKA (reference sequence). In nucleotides, the CDR3 is TGCAGCCTACAGGGCCTTGGGACCCAGTACTTC. Protein product: CSLQGLGTQYF.

This clonotype is a singleton in its sample. This may arise from a read error, as a much more abundant clone is one base away. The genes are TRBV20-1 and TRBJ1-2; the D gene is possibly TRBD1 (5 bases). Looked up from germline, CDR1 is DFQATT and CDR2 is SNEGSKA (reference sequence). The CDR3 contains 15 residues. The DNA for the CDR3 is TGCAGTACTAGACGCACGGGGGGGGATGGCTATGGCTACACCTTC. Amino acids: CSTRRTGGDGYGYTF.

The V and J genes are TRBV10-3 and TRBJ1-1; tentatively, D is TRBD1 (6 bases). This CDR3 is 14 amino acids long. Germline CDR1 ENHRY, CDR2 SYGVKD. V lost 4 bases to trimming and J lost 1 base, with 10 bases between them. CDR3 sequence reads: CAISAWTENTEAFF. CDR3 coding DNA: TGTGCCATCAGTGCGTGGACAGAGAACACTGAAGCTTTCTTT.

This clonotype occurred a few times. A much bigger clone sits one base away, suggesting this may be a read error. This rearrangement joins TRBV6-1 to TRBJ2-5, with TRBD1 matching over 10 bases. V trimming: 5 bases; J trimming: 11 bases; junction bases outside the gene matches: 14. This CDR3 has 15 amino acids. CDR1 MNHNS and CDR2 SASEGT come from the germline V gene. CDR3: CASSSGTGAANEQYF. The CDR3 DNA is TGTGCCAGCAGTTCCGGGACAGGGGCAGCTAATGAGCAGTACTTC.

This clonotype was counted many times. This chain joins TRBV28 and TRBJ2-1; the D gene is possibly TRBD2 (7 bases). From germline, CDR1 is MDHEN and CDR2 SYDVKM. The CDR3 runs to 15 residues. The V and J ends lost 8 bases and 1 base respectively, with 15 bases between them. The CDR3 bases are TGTGCCAGCCACTTAGGGGGGGGATCCTACAATGAGCAGTTCTTC. Translation: CASHLGGGSYNEQFF. Together with reference TRBV28 and TRBJ2-1, the CDR3 gives the full variable domain: DVKVTQSSRYLVKRTGEKVFLECVQDMDHENMFWYRQDPGLGLRLIYFSYDVKMKEKGDIPEGYSVSREKKERFSLILESASTNQTSMYLCASHLGGGSYNEQFFGPGTRLTVL.

This clonotype was recorded a few times. This chain joins TRBV6-5 and TRBJ1-6; 10 bases match TRBD1. Germline V gene data show CDR1 as MNHEY and CDR2 as SVGAGI. The CDR3 sequence is 17 residues long. The V segment lost 2 bases and the J segment 7 bases; nucleotides outside the gene matches: 8. CDR3 nucleotide sequence: TGTGCCAGCAGTTACACAGGACAGGGGGATGCCAATTCACCCCTCCACTTT. Amino acid sequence: CASSYTGQGDANSPLHF.

This clonotype was counted at least ten times. The chain employs TRBV7-9 and TRBJ1-6; 7 bases are shared with TRBD1. J was trimmed by 0 bases and V by 4 bases; bases with no gene match: 6. Germline values: CDR1 SEHNR, CDR2 FQNEAQ (reference sequence). The CDR3 extends over 17 amino acids. The CDR3 DNA sequence: TGTGCCAGCAGCTACAAACAGGGGAGCTCCTATAATTCACCCCTCCACTTT. Translated: CASSYKQGSSYNSPLHF.

In its sample, this clonotype was seen many times. The chain carries TRBV7-2 and TRBJ2-5, with a tentative D call TRBD1 (5 bases). The V end lost 1 base, the J end lost 4 bases, and 10 bases lay between the germline ends. Germline lookup yields CDR1 SGHTA and CDR2 FQGNSA. This CDR3 contains 14 residues. In DNA form, the CDR3 reads TGTGCCAGCAGCTTAGTAGGGGTGAGAGAGACCCAGTACTTC. Its translation is CASSLVGVRETQYF.

This clonotype appeared once. A clone one base away is much larger, so this may be a read error. The chain recombines TRBV7-8 with TRBJ1-1; D is possibly TRBD1 (5 bases). This CDR3 is built from 14 residues. The germline V gene has CDR1 SGHVS and CDR2 FQNEAQ. V lost 8 bases, J lost 2 bases, and 15 bases lay in between. CDR3 loop: CASGDGGINTEAFF. CDR3 coding DNA: TGTGCCAGCGGGGACGGGGGAATTAACACTGAAGCTTTCTTT.